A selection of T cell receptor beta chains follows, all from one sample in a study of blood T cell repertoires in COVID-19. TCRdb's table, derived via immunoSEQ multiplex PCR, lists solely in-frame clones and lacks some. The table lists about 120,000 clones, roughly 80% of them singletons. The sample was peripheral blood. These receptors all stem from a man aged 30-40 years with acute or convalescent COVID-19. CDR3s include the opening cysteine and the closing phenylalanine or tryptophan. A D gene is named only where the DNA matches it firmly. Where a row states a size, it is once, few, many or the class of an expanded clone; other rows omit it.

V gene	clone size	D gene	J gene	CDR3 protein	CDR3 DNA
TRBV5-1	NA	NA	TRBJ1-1	CASSFSGENTEAFF	TGCGCCAGCAGCTTTAGCGGCGAGAACACTGAAGCTTTCTTT
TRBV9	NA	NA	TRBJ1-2	CASSAREGPPRYTF	TGTGCCAGCAGCGCCCGCGAGGGCCCCCCTCGCTACACCTTC
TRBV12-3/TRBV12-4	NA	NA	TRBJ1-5	CASSSAGGQPQHF	TGTGCCAGCAGCTCAGCGGGGGGTCAGCCCCAGCATTTT
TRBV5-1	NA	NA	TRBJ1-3	CASSFGSGDKFNTIYF	TGCGCCAGCAGCTTCGGGTCCGGGGACAAATTTAACACCATATATTTT
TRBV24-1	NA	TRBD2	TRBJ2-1	CATSAGTSGIRSYNEQFF	TGTGCCACCAGTGCGGGGACTAGCGGAATCCGCTCCTACAATGAGCAGTTCTTC
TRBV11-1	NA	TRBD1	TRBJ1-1	CASSLGRTGVDTEAFF	TGTGCCAGCAGCTTAGGGAGGACAGGGGTTGACACTGAAGCTTTCTTT
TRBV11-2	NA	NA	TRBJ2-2	CASSLGGGPSGELFF	TGTGCCAGCAGCTTAGGCGGAGGCCCGTCCGGGGAGCTGTTTTTT
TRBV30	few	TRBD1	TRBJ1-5	CAWSVRWTGNSNQPQHF	TGTGCCTGGAGTGTACGATGGACAGGGAATAGCAATCAGCCCCAGCATTTT
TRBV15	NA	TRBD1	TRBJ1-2	CATSRVLRTGGGYGYTF	TGTGCCACCAGCAGAGTACTCAGGACAGGGGGCGGGTATGGCTACACCTTC
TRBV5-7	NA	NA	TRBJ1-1	CASSSGLVKTEAFF	TGTGCCAGCAGCTCCGGACTCGTGAAAACTGAAGCTTTCTTT
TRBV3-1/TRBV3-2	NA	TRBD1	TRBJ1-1	CASQQGGIAEAFF	TGTGCCAGTCAACAGGGGGGGATCGCTGAAGCTTTCTTT
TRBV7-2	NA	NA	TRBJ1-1	CASSQGHTEAFF	TGTGCCAGCAGCCAGGGTCACACTGAAGCTTTCTTT
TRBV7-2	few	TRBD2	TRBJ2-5	CASSFAGEETQYF	TGTGCCAGCAGCTTTGCGGGAGAAGAGACCCAGTACTTC
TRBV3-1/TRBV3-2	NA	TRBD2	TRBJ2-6	CASSQTSGGGGANVLTF	TGTGCCAGCAGTCAGACTAGCGGGGGAGGTGGGGCCAACGTCCTGACTTTC
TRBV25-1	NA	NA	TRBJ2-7	CARWEDIGGQSSYEQYF	TGTGCCAGGTGGGAGGATATCGGGGGACAGAGCTCCTACGAGCAGTACTTC
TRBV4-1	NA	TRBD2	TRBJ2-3	CASSQDSGRTTDTQYF	TGCGCCAGCAGCCAAGATAGCGGGAGGACCACAGATACGCAGTATTTT
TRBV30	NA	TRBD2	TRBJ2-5	CAWSGGTSGGRAQYF	TGTGCCTGGAGTGGGGGAACTAGCGGGGGCAGGGCCCAGTACTTC
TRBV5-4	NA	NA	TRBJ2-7	CASSLGIGTYEQYF	TGTGCCAGCAGCTTGGGGATCGGGACCTACGAGCAGTACTTC
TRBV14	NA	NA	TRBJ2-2	CASSAVEGPGELFF	TGTGCCAGCAGCGCCGTGGAGGGGCCCGGGGAGCTGTTTTTT
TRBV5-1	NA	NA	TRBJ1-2	CASSLPQGREDYGYTF	TGCGCCAGCAGCCTCCCCCAGGGCAGGGAGGACTATGGCTACACCTTC
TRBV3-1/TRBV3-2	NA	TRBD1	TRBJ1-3	CASSQDGTGNRNTIYF	TGTGCCAGCAGCCAAGACGGGACAGGGAATAGAAACACCATATATTTT
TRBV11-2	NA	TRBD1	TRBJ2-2	CASSRLGDSVPGELFF	TGTGCCAGCAGCCGCCTAGGGGACAGTGTCCCCGGGGAGCTGTTTTTT
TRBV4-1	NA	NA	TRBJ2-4	CASSQVRGRVYF	TGCGCCAGCAGCCAAGTGCGGGGCAGGGTGTACTTC
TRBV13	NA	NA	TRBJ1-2	CASSSGGGEHGYTF	TGTGCCAGCAGCTCCGGGGGAGGGGAGCATGGCTACACCTTC
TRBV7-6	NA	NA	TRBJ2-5	CASSKRDTGGETQYF	TGTGCCAGCAGCAAACGGGACACGGGAGGAGAGACCCAGTACTTC
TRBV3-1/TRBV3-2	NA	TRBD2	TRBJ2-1	CASIGGNEQFF	TGTGCCAGCATCGGGGGGAATGAGCAGTTCTTC
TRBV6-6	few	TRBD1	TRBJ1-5	CASRPGTVGQPQHF	TGTGCCAGCAGACCAGGGACAGTGGGTCAGCCCCAGCATTTT
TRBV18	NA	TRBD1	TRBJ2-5	CASSYDREETQYF	TGTGCCAGCTCATATGACAGGGAAGAGACCCAGTACTTC
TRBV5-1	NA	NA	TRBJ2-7	CASSLRTAYEQYF	TGCGCCAGCAGCTTGCGCACGGCCTACGAGCAGTACTTC
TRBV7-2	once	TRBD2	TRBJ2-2	CASSSWTSHTGELFF	TGTGCCAGCAGCTCTTGGACTAGCCACACCGGGGAGCTGTTTTTT
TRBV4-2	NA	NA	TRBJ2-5	CASSQEGEAQETQYF	TGTGCCAGCAGCCAAGAGGGGGAGGCCCAAGAGACCCAGTACTTC
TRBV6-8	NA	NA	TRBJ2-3	CASSYGQGPQHSTDTQYF	TGTGCCAGCAGTTATGGGCAGGGGCCCCAACATAGCACAGATACGCAGTATTTT
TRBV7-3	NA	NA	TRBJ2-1	CASSSGLANNEQFF	TGTGCCAGCAGCTCGGGACTGGCTAACAATGAGCAGTTCTTC
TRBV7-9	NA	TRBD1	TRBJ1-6	CASSGGTGASSPLHF	TGTGCCAGCAGCGGGGGGACAGGGGCGAGTTCACCCCTCCACTTT
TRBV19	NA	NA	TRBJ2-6	CASSPPHGGNQYSGANVLTF	TGTGCCAGTAGTCCCCCTCACGGGGGAAACCAGTACTCTGGGGCCAACGTCCTGACTTTC
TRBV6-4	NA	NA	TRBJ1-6	CATEVVERSYNSPLHF	TGTGCCACCGAGGTGGTGGAAAGGTCCTATAATTCACCCCTCCACTTT
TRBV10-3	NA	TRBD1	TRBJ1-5	CAISKTGGGQPQHF	TGTGCCATCAGCAAAACAGGGGGTGGTCAGCCCCAGCATTTT
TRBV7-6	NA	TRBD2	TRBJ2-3	CASSRGGLSTDTQYF	TGTGCCAGCAGCCGGGGGGGCCTCAGCACAGATACGCAGTATTTT
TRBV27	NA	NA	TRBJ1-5	CASGFDQPQHF	TGTGCCAGCGGCTTTGATCAGCCCCAGCATTTT
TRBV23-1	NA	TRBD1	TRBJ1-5	CASSQSRYRGFQPQHF	TGCGCCAGCAGTCAATCAAGGTACAGGGGGTTTCAGCCCCAGCATTTT
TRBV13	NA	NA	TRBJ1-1	CASSLGGLGLTEAFF	TGTGCCAGCAGCTTAGGGGGGTTGGGGCTCACTGAAGCTTTCTTT
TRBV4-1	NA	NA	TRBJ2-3	CASSQDGPGTDTQYF	TGCGCCAGCAGCCAAGATGGGCCGGGCACAGATACGCAGTATTTT
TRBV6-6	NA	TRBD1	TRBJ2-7	CASGTGLPSGF	TGTGCCAGCGGGACAGGGTTACCCTCGGGGTTC
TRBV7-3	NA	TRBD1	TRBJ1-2	CASSLSQTGGGGYTF	TGTGCCAGCAGCTTAAGCCAGACAGGGGGTGGTGGCTACACCTTC
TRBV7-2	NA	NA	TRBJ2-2	CASSSQGGATGELFF	TGTGCCAGCAGTTCCCAGGGGGGCGCCACCGGGGAGCTGTTTTTT
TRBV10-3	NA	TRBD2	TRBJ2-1	CAISEIAGTEQFF	TGTGCCATCAGTGAGATAGCGGGCACAGAGCAGTTCTTC
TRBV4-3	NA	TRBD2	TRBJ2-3	CASSQSSGGITDTQYF	TGCGCCAGCAGCCAGAGTAGCGGGGGGATTACAGATACGCAGTATTTT
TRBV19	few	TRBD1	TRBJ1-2	CATRTGGDGYTF	TGTGCCACCCGGACAGGGGGTGATGGCTACACCTTC
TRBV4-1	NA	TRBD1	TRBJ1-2	CASSQDTGGYGYTF	TGCGCCAGCAGCCAAGATACAGGGGGCTATGGCTACACCTTC
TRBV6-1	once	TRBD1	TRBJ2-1	CASSEVPGQGGNEQFF	TGTGCCAGCAGTGAGGTTCCGGGACAGGGGGGCAATGAGCAGTTCTTC
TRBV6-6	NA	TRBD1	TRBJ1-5	CASRAPSGGSDQPQHF	TGTGCCAGCAGGGCCCCCTCAGGGGGCTCCGATCAGCCCCAGCATTTT
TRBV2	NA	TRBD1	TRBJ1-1	CASSVAGQGARETEAFF	TGTGCCAGCAGCGTGGCCGGACAGGGGGCGCGGGAGACTGAAGCTTTCTTT
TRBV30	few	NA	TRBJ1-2	CAWSVGDIGGYTF	TGTGCCTGGAGTGTAGGGGACATCGGGGGCTACACCTTC
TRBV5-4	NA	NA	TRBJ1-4	CASSLEPEKLFF	TGTGCCAGCAGCTTGGAGCCTGAAAAACTGTTTTTT